The rows below give T cell receptor beta chains drawn from one sample of a study of blood T cell repertoires in COVID-19. Sequencing was performed with immunoSEQ multiplex PCR; in TCRdb, only in-frame clones are kept and a portion is missing. The sample records about 160,000 clones, around 85% being singletons. Material: peripheral blood. The receptors here all came from a human donor with acute or convalescent COVID-19. The donor label of this sample is uncertain. The CDR3 runs from the conserved cysteine through the conserved F or W. The D gene is left open where the match is weak. Some rows have no size entry. The others give once, few or many, or a class for an expanded clone.

TRBV4-1	TRBJ2-3	TRBD1	NA	CASSRTGASTDTQYF	TGCGCCAGCAGCCGGACAGGGGCTAGCACAGATACGCAGTATTTT
TRBV10-3	TRBJ1-2	TRBD1	NA	CAISGQGASGYTF	TGTGCCATCAGTGGACAGGGGGCTAGTGGCTACACCTTC
TRBV27	TRBJ1-1	NA	few	CASMDYPLDREAFF	TGTGCCAGCATGGACTATCCGCTAGACCGTGAAGCTTTCTTT
TRBV3-1/TRBV3-2	TRBJ2-4	NA	NA	CASSHLGSGAKNIQYF	TGTGCCAGCAGCCACCTTGGTTCGGGGGCCAAAAACATTCAGTACTTC
TRBV7-9	TRBJ1-2	NA	NA	CASSLGWTDRANYGYTF	TGTGCCAGCAGCTTAGGATGGACAGATCGAGCTAACTATGGCTACACCTTC
TRBV7-2	TRBJ1-5	NA	NA	CASSLEGARNQPQHF	TGTGCCAGCAGCTTGGAAGGGGCGCGAAATCAGCCCCAGCATTTT
TRBV7-9	TRBJ1-5	NA	NA	CASSSSGNQPQHF	TGTGCCAGCAGCTCATCGGGGAACCAGCCCCAGCATTTT
TRBV2	TRBJ1-5	TRBD1	NA	CASRPGGVGNQPQHF	TGTGCCAGCAGACCAGGGGGCGTCGGCAATCAGCCCCAGCATTTT
TRBV25-1	TRBJ2-7	NA	NA	CASSRDTVSYEQYF	TGTGCCAGCAGCAGGGACACAGTCTCCTACGAGCAGTACTTC
TRBV7-2	TRBJ1-5	NA	NA	CASSFSYGISNQPQHF	TGTGCCAGCAGCTTCTCCTACGGGATTAGCAATCAGCCCCAGCATTTT
TRBV15	TRBJ1-1	NA	NA	CATRSSASMNTEAFF	TGTGCCACCAGATCTTCAGCTAGCATGAACACTGAAGCTTTCTTT
TRBV6-2/TRBV6-3	TRBJ1-2	NA	few	CASSYSAIYGYTF	TGTGCCAGCAGTTACTCAGCCATCTATGGCTACACCTTC
TRBV7-9	TRBJ1-1	TRBD1	NA	CASSLDRDRGRLRTEAFF	TGTGCCAGCAGCTTAGATCGGGACAGGGGGCGACTTAGGACTGAAGCTTTCTTT
TRBV5-6	TRBJ1-3	NA	NA	CASSYGQRNTIYF	TGTGCCAGCAGCTATGGACAGCGAAACACCATATATTTT
TRBV7-2	TRBJ2-1	NA	once	CASSFNPRMQGSYMFF	TGTGCCAGCAGCTTTAACCCTCGGATGCAGGGTTCCTACATGTTCTTC
TRBV5-8	TRBJ1-2	NA	NA	CASTPGEDRPNYGYTF	TGTGCCAGCACCCCGGGGGAAGACCGACCTAACTATGGCTACACCTTC
TRBV5-4	TRBJ2-7	NA	NA	CASRTQGPDGSYEQYF	TGTGCCAGCAGAACACAGGGTCCCGACGGTTCCTACGAGCAGTACTTC
TRBV23-1	TRBJ1-2	NA	NA	CASSQLEGPPYGYTF	TGCGCCAGCAGTCAATTGGAGGGTCCCCCCTATGGCTACACCTTC
TRBV6-5	TRBJ1-2	NA	NA	CAGAGLRRDGYTF	TGTGCCGGTGCGGGACTCCGGCGTGATGGCTACACCTTC
TRBV11-2	TRBJ1-2	NA	NA	CASSLRGDNPFYGYTF	TGTGCCAGCAGCTTGCGGGGGGACAACCCTTTCTATGGCTACACCTTC
TRBV7-2	TRBJ1-1	TRBD1	NA	CASSLAKGATEAFF	TGTGCCAGCAGCTTAGCGAAGGGGGCGACTGAAGCTTTCTTT
TRBV10-3	TRBJ1-2	NA	few	CAITNLQGSSYGYTF	TGTGCCATCACCAATCTACAGGGCTCAAGCTATGGCTACACCTTC
TRBV27	TRBJ2-7	TRBD1	NA	CASRYRDSSYEQYF	TGTGCCAGCAGATACCGGGACAGCTCCTACGAGCAGTACTTC
TRBV30	TRBJ2-3	TRBD1	NA	CAWSVGDPGPGGTQYF	TGTGCCTGGAGTGTTGGGGATCCGGGCCCAGGGGGTACGCAGTATTTT
TRBV3-1/TRBV3-2	TRBJ1-2	NA	NA	CASRPDRKGGGYTF	TGTGCCAGCAGGCCAGATCGAAAGGGGGGGGGCTACACCTTC
TRBV9	TRBJ2-1	NA	NA	CASSADSTNNEQFF	TGTGCCAGCAGCGCGGACTCAACCAACAATGAGCAGTTCTTC
TRBV16	TRBJ1-4	NA	NA	CASSLNGVGNEKLFF	TGTGCCAGCAGCCTCAACGGGGTAGGGAATGAAAAACTGTTTTTT